This T cell receptor beta chain was identified in a study of shared clonotypes between healthy human individuals. Assay used: immunoSEQ multiplex PCR; TCRdb lists only in-frame clones, some missing. The sample comprises roughly 2,000,000 clones, about 95% of which are singletons, and 0.95% to 1.5% rests with the top ten. The naive CD8 fraction comprised CD45RO-negative cells positively selected for CCR7 and excluded terminally differentiated effector memory CD45RA+ cells. Specimen: naive CD8+ T cells sorted from blood. This clonotype was sampled from a young man in good health.

DNA for the CDR3: TGTGCCAGCAGGGCTAGCGGGGGCAGCACAGATACGCAGTATTTT. It yields the protein CASRASGGSTDTQYF. This chain joins TRBV6-4 and TRBJ2-3, with 10 bases fitting TRBD2. V was clipped by 6 bases and J by 0 bases; unmatched bases: 3. This CDR3 has 15 amino acids. From germline, CDR1 is MRHNA and CDR2 SNTAGT.